Given below is one T cell receptor beta chain in context. Its antigen is not known. Time point meaning: new active TB diagnosis, blood taken before or within 7 days of starting treatment. Each patient had positive sputum smear microscopy and/or positive culture. This CDR3 region has 14 residues. In germline, CDR1 is SGHAT, CDR2 FQNNGV. V lost 6 bases, J lost 2 bases, and 7 bases stayed unmatched. The data stem from a study of T cells in tuberculosis. The study's findings and limits: Active tuberculosis patients had shorter CDR3-alpha; the beta difference was nonsignificant. Classification accuracy was 80% to 90% (AUROC 0.90) with the GMM-specific repertoire.

Generated by immunoSEQ multiplex PCR, the TCRdb table keeps only in-frame clones and is missing some. Of more than 30,000 clones in the sample, roughly 94% were seen once. This material consisted of PBMCs, taken at tuberculosis diagnosis. The TCR comes from an adult with tuberculosis. The chain couples TRBV11-2 to TRBJ2-7; the match to TRBD2 covers 7 bases. The CDR3 loop reads CASRARAGAYEQYF. DNA of the CDR3: TGTGCCAGCAGGGCTCGCGCGGGGGCCTACGAGCAGTACTTC.